The 21 T cell receptor beta chains below were found in one sample sequenced in a study of vaccination and CD4 T cells after COVID-19. For these receptors, no antigen is known. Cultured CD4+ T-cell DNA underwent Oncomine TCR Beta short-read sequencing. From the PCR reads, TCRdb called clonotypes with MiXCR, one entry per CDR3 protein. This repertoire shows 20,000 or so distinct CDR3 sequences, around three fifths found once; its top ten account for about 7%. The treatment: roughly 10-day PBMC culture with coronavirus spike peptide pools or control peptides (ViraFEST assay). The material sequenced was CD4+ T cells from blood, cultured in vitro. The source is a human donor who had recovered from COVID-19.

This clonotype was observed a handful of times. J is TRBJ1-6 and V is TRBV21-1; TRBD1 reflects the table's D call only, with no check against the DNA. TRBV21-1 corresponds to a pseudogene. CDR3 length: 17 residues. The CDR3, as DNA: TGTGCCAGCAGCACGTTGGTTCCGGGGCCCTATAATTCACCCCTCCACTTT. Translation: CASSTLVPGPYNSPLHF.

This chain uses TRBV7-2 with TRBJ2-7; 9 bases are shared with TRBD2. V shed 2 bases, J shed 6 bases, and the junction held 5 bases outside the gene matches. The CDR3 is 14 residues long. Looked up from germline, CDR1 is SGHTA and CDR2 is FQGNSA. The CDR3 reads CASSLYSGSSEQYF. CDR3 DNA: TGTGCCAGCAGCTTATATAGCGGGAGCAGCGAGCAGTACTTC.

This sequence joins TRBV2 and TRBJ2-1; D remains ambiguous. Germline-derived CDR1 and CDR2 are SNHLY and FYNNEI. V shed 6 bases and J shed 0 bases, with 9 bases lying between them. The CDR3 loop spans 14 amino acids. The CDR3 coding sequence is TGTGCCAGCAGAGGGCATTACTCCTACAATGAGCAGTTCTTC. The encoded protein is CASRGHYSYNEQFF.

The chain employs TRBV10-3 and TRBJ1-6; tentative D call: TRBD1 (5 bases). CDR3 length: 15 amino acids. From germline, CDR1 is ENHRY and CDR2 SYGVKD. The V end lost 6 bases, the J end lost 1 base, and 10 bases lay between the germline ends. The CDR3 is CAIREGVSYNSPLHF. The CDR3 bases are TGTGCCATCAGGGAAGGGGTGTCCTATAATTCACCCCTCCACTTT.

The chain links TRBV6-2 or TRBV6-3 to TRBJ2-7; D might be TRBD1 or TRBD2, each matching 5 bases. CDR3 length equals 13 residues. Germline CDR1 and CDR2: MNHEY and SVGEGT. With 7 bases removed from V and 6 bases from J, the gap between germline ends came to 16 bases. The CDR3 DNA follows: TGTGCCAGCACCGCCCATGGTGGGGGCGAGCAGTACTTC. Translation gives CASTAHGGGEQYF.

The chain links TRBV27 to TRBJ1-5; 7 bases are shared with TRBD1. CDR1 MNHEY and CDR2 SMNVEV come from the germline V gene (reference sequence). V dropped 5 bases and J dropped 1; count of bases not matched to a gene: 14. This CDR3 has 18 amino acids. DNA for the CDR3: TGTGCCAGCAGTCTGCGGGGGACAGCTCGTTTAAGCAATCAGCCCCAGCATTTT. Amino acid sequence: CASSLRGTARLSNQPQHF.

This clonotype was recorded once. V is TRBV20-1 and J is TRBJ2-1; the D gene is possibly TRBD2 (6 bases). CDR3 length: 17 amino acids. V lost 1 base and J lost 3, with 19 bases in between. Germline lookup yields CDR1 DFQATT and CDR2 SNEGSKA (reference sequence). DNA for the CDR3: TGCAGTGCTAGAGTCCGGGAGTCGGGAGTTAACTACAATGAGCAGTTCTTC. The encoded protein is CSARVRESGVNYNEQFF.

The chain carries TRBV20-1 and TRBJ1-1, with no clear D. The CDR3 has 14 residues. Trimming removed 0 bases from V and 0 bases from J, with 8 bases in between. The V gene's germline CDR1 is DFQATT and CDR2 SNEGSKA (reference sequence). This chain's CDR3 is CSARDVGLNTEAFF. The CDR3 DNA is TGCAGTGCTAGAGATGTAGGTTTGAACACTGAAGCTTTCTTT.

The chain joins TRBV12-3 or TRBV12-4 to TRBJ1-2; 7 bases are a match to TRBD1. The CDR3 runs 15 residues. V lost 6 bases, J lost 4 bases, and 11 bases stayed unmatched. The CDR3 nucleotides read TGTGCCAGCAGCCCCCGACAGGGTTGGCTCTATGGCTACACCTTC. Its translation: CASSPRQGWLYGYTF.

The table lists this clonotype with a few counts. The chain is built from TRBV12-3 or TRBV12-4 and TRBJ2-3; D uncertain. The CDR3 runs to 12 residues. V lost 3 bases, J lost 3 bases, and 4 bases lay in between. CDR3 protein: CASSFGTDTQYF. CDR3 in DNA: TGTGCCAGCAGTTTTGGAACAGATACGCAGTATTTT.

The chain couples TRBV6-1 to TRBJ2-2; D perhaps matches TRBD1 (7 bases). Germline V lookup: CDR1 MNHNS, CDR2 SASEGT. This CDR3 has 15 amino acids. V gave up 7 bases and J gave up 6 bases, with 18 bases separating them. DNA of the CDR3: TGTGCCAGCACCAAAACCCCAGGGGGGTCCGGGGAGCTGTTTTTT. This gives the protein CASTKTPGGSGELFF.

The genes are TRBV11-1 and TRBJ2-1, with a possible D match to TRBD1 (5 bases). The germline gives CDR1 SGHAT, CDR2 FQDESV (reference sequence). CDR3 length: 15 amino acids. The germline V and J ends were trimmed by 2 bases and 3 bases, with 11 bases remaining between them. Here the CDR3 reads CASSLILQGYNEQFF. CDR3 DNA: TGTGCCAGCAGCTTAATTCTTCAGGGCTACAATGAGCAGTTCTTC. Combining the CDR3 with reference TRBV11-1 and TRBJ2-1 gives the whole variable domain EAEVAQSPRYKITEKSQAVAFWCDPISGHATLYWYRQILGQGPELLVQFQDESVVDDSQLPKDRFSAERLKGVDSTLKIQPAELGDSAMYLCASSLILQGYNEQFFGPGTRLTVL.

This clonotype appeared a single time. CDR3 DNA: TGTGCCAGCAGCTGGGGGACTAGCCTGGTTGAGCAGTTCTTC. Translation: CASSWGTSLVEQFF. The chain carries TRBV7-8 and TRBJ2-1; 9 bases align to TRBD2. This CDR3 is 14 amino acids long. V was clipped by 4 bases and J by 9 bases; unmatched bases: 7. The germline V gene has CDR1 SGHVS and CDR2 FQNEAQ.

This chain connects TRBV20-1 to TRBJ2-6; D is ambiguous. This CDR3 is built from 14 residues. CDR1 is DFQATT and CDR2 is SNEGSKA in the germline V gene (reference sequence). The V end was cut by 4 bases, the J end by 0 bases, with 7 bases between. DNA of the CDR3: TGCAGTGCTACAACGAGCTCTGGGGCCAACGTCCTGACTTTC. It specifies CSATTSSGANVLTF.

The genes are TRBV30 and TRBJ1-5; D uncertain. Deletions cut 0 bases from V and 0 bases from J, with 9 bases between. The CDR3 covers 15 residues. Germline V lookup: CDR1 GTSNPN, CDR2 SVGIG (reference sequence). The CDR3 region is CAWSVSSYSNQPQHF. As DNA, the CDR3 is TGTGCCTGGAGTGTAAGTAGTTATAGCAATCAGCCCCAGCATTTT.

The V gene is TRBV6-1, the J gene TRBJ2-5; either TRBD1 or TRBD2 may fit D (5 bases each). Germline V gives CDR1 MNHNS, CDR2 SASEGT. Trimming took off 8 bases at V and 1 base at J, with 14 bases between the two ends. This CDR3 spans 14 amino acids. The CDR3 here is CASAGAGFQETQYF. In DNA, the CDR3 is TGTGCCAGCGCCGGGGCAGGGTTCCAAGAGACCCAGTACTTC.

A few counts support this clonotype. This chain uses TRBV19 with TRBJ1-1, with D unclear. The CDR3 spans 14 residues. V was trimmed by 7 bases and J by 2 bases, leaving 14 bases between them. The germline gives CDR1 LNHDA, CDR2 SQIVND (reference sequence). The CDR3 DNA is TGTGCCAGTAATCATGCGTCCTCCAACACTGAAGCTTTCTTT. Translated, it gives CASNHASSNTEAFF. The whole variable domain, filled in from reference TRBV19 and TRBJ1-1, reads DGGITQSPKYLFRKEGQNVTLSCEQNLNHDAMYWYRQDPGQGLRLIYYSQIVNDFQKGDIAEGYSVSREKKESFPLTVTSAQKNPTAFYLCASNHASSNTEAFFGQGTRLTVV.

This clonotype was found a few times. The chain is built from TRBV20-1 and TRBJ2-2; 14 nucleotides align to TRBD2. Germline CDR1 DFQATT, CDR2 SNEGSKA (reference sequence). This CDR3 has 18 residues. Trimming took 3 bases from V and 4 from J; bases not matched to a gene: 10. The CDR3 here is CSARWPGLAGVGTGELFF. CDR3 nucleotide sequence: TGCAGTGCTAGGTGGCCGGGACTAGCGGGAGTTGGCACCGGGGAGCTGTTTTTT.

The V and J genes are TRBV27 and TRBJ1-2; the match to TRBD1 covers 9 bases. Unmatched junction bases numbered 3, after V lost 2 bases and J lost 8 bases. The CDR3 has 13 amino acids. From germline, CDR1 is MNHEY and CDR2 SMNVEV (reference sequence). The CDR3 DNA reads as TGTGCCAGCAGTTTAGGGACAGGGAGGGGCTACACCTTC. Residues: CASSLGTGRGYTF.

This clonotype was seen a few times. The chain links TRBV19 to TRBJ1-5; a possible D gene is TRBD1 (6 bases). V shed 4 bases and J shed 3 bases, with 22 bases lying between them. The germline V gene has CDR1 LNHDA and CDR2 SQIVND (reference sequence). This CDR3 has 18 amino acids. This CDR3 is CASSRGSLGGAPNQPQHF. CDR3 nucleotides: TGTGCCAGTAGTAGGGGCTCTCTAGGGGGGGCTCCCAATCAGCCCCAGCATTTT.

The chain carries TRBV29-1 and TRBJ1-1, with D maybe TRBD1 (6 bases). The ends were cut back, 6 bases at V and 3 bases at J, with 14 bases in the middle. The CDR3 contains 13 residues. CDR1 is SQVTM and CDR2 is ANQGSEA in the germline V gene. The CDR3 DNA follows: TGCAGCGTGACCAGGGGAGGCGACACTGAAGCTTTCTTT. Translating it yields CSVTRGGDTEAFF.